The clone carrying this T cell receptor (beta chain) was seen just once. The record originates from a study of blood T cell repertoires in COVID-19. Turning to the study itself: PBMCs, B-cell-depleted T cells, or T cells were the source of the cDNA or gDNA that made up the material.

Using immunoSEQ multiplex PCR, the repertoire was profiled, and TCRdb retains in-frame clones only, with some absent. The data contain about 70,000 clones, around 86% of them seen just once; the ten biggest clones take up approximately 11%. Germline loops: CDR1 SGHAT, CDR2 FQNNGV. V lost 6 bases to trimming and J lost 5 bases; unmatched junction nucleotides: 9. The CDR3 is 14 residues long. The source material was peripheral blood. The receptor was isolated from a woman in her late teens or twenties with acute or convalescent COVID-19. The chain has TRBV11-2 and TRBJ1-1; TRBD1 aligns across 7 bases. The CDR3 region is CASSLGTVGTEAFF. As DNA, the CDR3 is TGTGCCAGCAGTCTTGGGACAGTTGGGACTGAAGCTTTCTTT.